The entry below describes one T cell receptor (beta chain). This entry belongs to a study of blood T cell repertoires in COVID-19. Trimming took 4 bases from V and 4 from J; bases not matched to a gene: 12. Germline V gene data show CDR1 as SGDLS and CDR2 as YYNGEE. This CDR3 comprises 16 residues. Authors' analysis steps: By means of reference gene primer amplification, nucleated cell counts were estimated. Profiling relied on immunoSEQ multiplex PCR, and the TCRdb table lists in-frame clones only, not all of them. V and J calls and clone size follow that table, whereas D and trimming were derived from the DNA. The profile shows over 50,000 clones, approximately 80% of them singletons.

V is TRBV9 and J is TRBJ1-2; 8 nucleotides match TRBD1. This TCR was recovered from a woman in her 50s with active or convalescent COVID-19. Source material: peripheral blood. The CDR3 DNA sequence: TGTGCCAGCAGCCCAGGGGGTGGACAGGGAGGCTATGGCTACACCTTC. This encodes CASSPGGGQGGYGYTF. Together with reference TRBV9 and TRBJ1-2, the CDR3 gives the full variable domain: DSGVTQTPKHLITATGQRVTLRCSPRSGDLSVYWYQQSLDQGLQFLIQYYNGEERAKGNILERFSAQQFPDLHSELNLSSLELGDSALYFCASSPGGGQGGYGYTFGSGTRLTVV.